What follows describes a single T cell receptor (beta chain). Which antigen it targets is not known. Base qualities were left out, and no much larger clone turns up one base away. This entry is derived from a study of MAIT cells during Salmonella Paratyphi A infection (dated by TCRdb to about 2017). Regarding the research as a whole: Adult volunteers aged 18 to 60 swallowed one dose of 1-5x10^3 CFU of S. Paratyphi A strain NVGH308. Diagnosed volunteers received ciprofloxacin 500 mg twice daily for 14 days starting at diagnosis. The paper's findings and limits, for the study overall: From baseline to mid-infection, the space taken up by over-represented MAIT clonotypes dropped significantly (roughly 0.18 to 0.096), whereas no significant difference was seen post-infection. More expansion or contraction among the top five MAIT clonotypes was shown in diagnosed volunteers than in healthy controls (approximately 0.53 versus 0.13), suggesting infection-driven repertoire reshaping. MAIT TRBV usage was oligoclonal, favouring TRBV20 and TRBV6, and appeared unchanged by infection. The availability of volunteer samples limited the sample sizes, but these sizes were considered adequate to detect differences between groups.

The time point label, read with the paper, signifies: after infection, following antibiotic treatment. Using flow cytometry, MAIT cells, defined as Valpha7.2+ CD161+ T cells, were identified and sorted. In six volunteers who developed enteric fever after controlled oral challenge with live Salmonella Paratyphi A, circulating MAIT cell TCRbeta repertoires were profiled over time. MAIT cell samples were contributed by each diagnosed volunteer at pre-infection, mid-infection and post-infection timepoints. A diagnosis of enteric fever was based on Paratyphi A bacteremia and/or a persistent fever above 38 degrees C that lasted longer than 12 hours. Infection was diagnosed in challenged volunteers between day 4 and day 7 after challenge. For RNA extraction, between about 5,000 and 11,000 MAIT cells from each sample were sorted straight into RNAqueous-Micro lysis buffer. Lymphoprep gradient centrifugation was used to isolate peripheral blood mononuclear cells from both the blood samples and the leukocyte cones. Cell sorting used a BD FACSAria Fusion or BD FACSAria III sorter.

V lost 4 bases and J lost 3 bases; the stretch between them is 10 bases long. Based on the germline V gene (reference sequence), the CDR1 and CDR2 sequences are DFQATT and SNEGSKA. From its cysteine to its phenylalanine, the CDR3 spans 13 amino acids. Only the CDR3 part of the read is kept: 39 bases, read in frame from the first base. The method behind the library was 5' RACE. Two rounds of PCR with Phusion High-Fidelity polymerase amplified TCRbeta, with sample-specific barcodes added in the primers. TCRbeta libraries were generated by template-switch cDNA synthesis with SMARTScribe reverse transcriptase and a TRBC-specific primer. After barcoding, samples were pooled and then prepared using the NEBNext Ultra DNA Library Prep Kit for Illumina. The libraries were sequenced on an Illumina MiSeq using the MiSeq reagent kit v2, 300 cycles. The authors processed their data as follows. Reads were demultiplexed by barcode with Jemultiplexer and aligned with MiTCR using default parameters. Non-functional sequences were removed with VDJtools, and each clonotype was defined by its amino acid sequence, with frequencies calculated from the assigned sequence reads. Clonal space homeostasis binned clonotypes by frequency as over-represented (0.05-1), large, medium and small. Using fastp trimming at Q25 and MiXCR clonotype assembly, TCRdb reanalyzed the public sequencing data and kept in-frame beta chains. Merged by CDR3 protein, the rows form single entries marked with the most common genes and DNA. V and J calls and clone size were set by TCRdb, not the authors. This sample comprises about 1,500 distinct CDR3 sequences, around three fifths of them detected only once. The ten largest clones represent 45% to 60% of the sample.

Recombination joined TRBV20-1 with TRBJ1-5; the best D guess is TRBD1, with 6 bases matching. This clonotype was obtained from a person aged 18-70 years who was deliberately infected with Salmonella Paratyphi A in a paratyphoid fever challenge study. The sequencing here drew on MAIT cells from blood, taken at the last sampling point of the challenge study. The CDR3 sequence is CSAIGQYNQPQHF. The nucleotide sequence is given as TGCAGTGCTATAGGACAGTACAATCAGCCCCAGCATTTT.